What follows are 29 T cell receptor beta chains derived from one specimen sequenced in a study of regulatory and conventional T cells in RAG deficiency. Sequencing used immunoSEQ multiplex PCR; TCRdb keeps in-frame clones, though not all of them. The table records 7,300 or so clones, roughly 92% of them present only once. Genomic DNA came from blood regulatory T cells gated CD4+ CD25-high CD127-low. This sample was shared with a second study, whose subject was regulatory T cells. That investigation notes: Primers: 52 TRBV forward and 13 TRBJ reverse.

Material for sequencing was CD127- CD25+ CD4+ Tregs sorted from blood. The receptor set was obtained from a human donor in good health.

The chain links TRBV6-6 to TRBJ1-6; tentatively, D is TRBD1 (6 bases). The V end lost 2 bases, the J end lost 7 bases, and 12 bases lay between the germline ends. Germline-derived CDR1 and CDR2 are MNHNY and SVGAGI (reference sequence). The CDR3 runs 15 residues. CDR3 DNA sequence: TGTGCCAGCAGTTACAATCAGGGGACCAATTCACCCCTCCACTTT. Amino acid sequence: CASSYNQGTNSPLHF.

The chain is built from TRBV19 and TRBJ2-2, with TRBD1 identical over 8 bases. V was clipped by 4 bases and J by 0 bases; unmatched bases: 4. Germline assignment: CDR1 LNHDA and CDR2 SQIVND (reference sequence). The CDR3 covers 16 residues. The CDR3 here is CASSSRQGPNTGELFF. In DNA, the CDR3 is TGTGCCAGTAGTAGCCGACAGGGGCCGAACACCGGGGAGCTGTTTTTT. The full variable domain, in which reference TRBV19 and TRBJ2-2 provide the parts outside the CDR3, is DGGITQSPKYLFRKEGQNVTLSCEQNLNHDAMYWYRQDPGQGLRLIYYSQIVNDFQKGDIAEGYSVSREKKESFPLTVTSAQKNPTAFYLCASSSRQGPNTGELFFGEGSRLTVL.

This chain uses TRBV7-2 with TRBJ2-3, with TRBD2 identical over 8 bases. With 1 base clipped from V and 2 bases from J, the junction kept 14 bases outside the gene matches. Per the germline V gene, CDR1 is SGHTA and CDR2 is FQGNSA. This CDR3 has 19 amino acids. The CDR3 loop is CASSLVSGSAPLFTDTQYF. The CDR3 DNA reads TGTGCCAGCAGCTTAGTCAGCGGGAGCGCCCCCCTATTCACAGATACGCAGTATTTT.

This rearrangement joins TRBV2 to TRBJ2-7; D is ambiguous. CDR1 is SNHLY and CDR2 is FYNNEI in the germline V gene. With 0 bases removed from V and 2 bases from J, the gap between germline ends came to 11 bases. The CDR3 has 15 amino acids. The chain's CDR3 is CASSEAAHLPYEQYF. DNA for the CDR3: TGTGCCAGCAGTGAAGCAGCCCACCTTCCCTACGAGCAGTACTTC.

The genes are TRBV14 and TRBJ2-2; D call uncertain. V was cut by 1 base and J by 7 bases, with 4 bases left in between. This CDR3 is 12 amino acids long. Germline V gene sequence: CDR1 SGHDN, CDR2 FVKESK. The CDR3: CASSQVFGELFF. DNA for the CDR3: TGTGCCAGCAGCCAAGTCTTCGGGGAGCTGTTTTTT.

V and J are TRBV30 and TRBJ2-7; D is possibly TRBD2 (5 bases). The CDR3 extends over 17 amino acids. V dropped 0 bases and J dropped 0 bases, with 18 bases sitting between them. Germline assignment: CDR1 GTSNPN and CDR2 SVGIG (reference sequence). CDR3 protein: CAWSVLSRVGSSYEQYF. Here the CDR3 DNA reads TGTGCCTGGAGTGTACTTTCTCGAGTAGGGAGCTCCTACGAGCAGTACTTC.

The V gene is TRBV15, the J gene TRBJ1-4; D remains unclear. CDR1 LNHNV and CDR2 YYDKDF come from the germline V gene (reference sequence). V gave up 0 bases and J gave up 8 bases, with 7 bases separating them. This CDR3 contains 13 residues. The CDR3 DNA reads as TGTGCCACCAGCAGAGATGTTGAGGAAAAACTGTTTTTT. Its protein is CATSRDVEEKLFF. Variable domain in full (rest from reference TRBV15 and TRBJ1-4): DAMVIQNPRYQVTQFGKPVTLSCSQTLNHNVMYWYQQKSSQAPKLLFHYYDKDFNNEADTPDNFQSRRPNTSFCFLDIRSPGLGDTAMYLCATSRDVEEKLFFGSGTQLSVL.

The chain recombines TRBV20-1 with TRBJ2-7; 7 nucleotides agree with TRBD1. Germline CDR1 is DFQATT and CDR2 is SNEGSKA (reference sequence). This CDR3 spans 11 amino acids. J gave up 2 bases and V 6 bases, and 1 base lay outside the gene matches. The CDR3 coding sequence is TGCAGTGCAGGGGGCCCCTACGAGCAGTACTTC. The encoded protein is CSAGGPYEQYF.

The chain joins TRBV7-2 to TRBJ2-7, with 7 bases aligning to TRBD1. Per the germline V gene, CDR1 is SGHTA and CDR2 is FQGNSA. V lost 2 bases to trimming and J lost 2 bases; unmatched junction nucleotides: 6. The CDR3 totals 15 residues. The CDR3 spells CASSLTTGDTYEQYF. In nucleotides, the CDR3 is TGTGCCAGCAGCTTAACCACAGGGGATACCTACGAGCAGTACTTC.

The chain has TRBV2 and TRBJ2-1, with TRBD2 matching 9 bases. CDR1 is SNHLY, CDR2 FYNNEI, per germline. The CDR3 spans 21 residues. V dropped 8 bases and J dropped 5; count of bases not matched to a gene: 28. CDR3: CASLRGRALTSVAGVDNEQFF. DNA for the CDR3: TGTGCCAGCCTCCGGGGAAGGGCGCTTACTTCGGTAGCGGGAGTCGACAATGAGCAGTTCTTC.

This chain uses TRBV6-1 with TRBJ1-1; D ambiguous. Germline CDR1 is MNHNS and CDR2 is SASEGT. V gave up 1 base and J gave up 1 base, with 7 bases separating them. This CDR3 is built from 14 residues. The CDR3 DNA sequence: TGTGCCAGCAGTGAAGGGGCGGGGAACACTGAAGCTTTCTTT. Translation gives CASSEGAGNTEAFF.

The chain employs TRBV29-1 and TRBJ1-1, with 7 bases lining up with TRBD1. Per the germline V gene, CDR1 is SQVTM and CDR2 is ANQGSEA. This CDR3 comprises 13 residues. Trimming took 6 bases from V and 4 from J; bases not matched to a gene: 8. The CDR3 region has the DNA TGCAGCGTGAGGGGGGACAGTCTCACTGAAGCTTTCTTT. It is translated as CSVRGDSLTEAFF.

This chain links TRBV12-5 with TRBJ2-3; 10 bases agree with TRBD2. CDR1 LGHNT and CDR2 FRNRAP come from the germline V gene. J gave up 5 bases and V 0 bases, and 8 bases lay outside the gene matches. The CDR3 sequence is 17 residues long. Here the CDR3 DNA reads TGTGCTAGTGGTTTGGTATTGCTAGCGGGAGTGGTAGATACGCAGTATTTT. Protein: CASGLVLLAGVVDTQYF.

The chain employs TRBV18 and TRBJ2-7; TRBD2 matches 7 bases. The germline V gene encodes CDR1 KGHSH and CDR2 LQKENI. The V segment lost 6 bases and the J segment 5 bases; nucleotides outside the gene matches: 13. The CDR3 spans 15 residues. CDR3 region: CASSQPSGAEDEQYF. CDR3 DNA sequence: TGTGCCAGCTCTCAGCCAAGCGGGGCGGAGGACGAGCAGTACTTC.

The chain has TRBV5-1 and TRBJ2-7; perhaps TRBD1 as D (6 bases). In germline, CDR1 is SGHRS, CDR2 YFSETQ. The CDR3 sequence is 16 residues long. Trimming removed 2 bases at V and 3 bases at J, with 18 bases between. CDR3 region: CASSLSTGKWGYEQYF. In DNA, the CDR3 is TGCGCCAGCAGCTTATCTACAGGGAAGTGGGGCTACGAGCAGTACTTC. Drawing the rest from reference TRBV5-1 and TRBJ2-7, the complete variable domain is KAGVTQTPRYLIKTRGQQVTLSCSPISGHRSVSWYQQTPGQGLQFLFEYFSETQRNKGNFPGRFSGRQFSNSRSEMNVSTLELGDSALYLCASSLSTGKWGYEQYFGPGTRLTVT.

The V gene is TRBV30, the J gene TRBJ2-1, with TRBD1 matching over 9 bases. V gave up 2 bases and J gave up 6 bases; unmatched junction bases: 8. From germline, CDR1 is GTSNPN and CDR2 SVGIG (reference sequence). CDR3 length: 15 residues. CDR3 sequence reads: CAWSPPGQGINEQFF. CDR3 DNA: TGTGCCTGGAGTCCACCGGGACAGGGTATCAATGAGCAGTTCTTC.

The chain is built from TRBV30 and TRBJ1-2, with D possibly matching TRBD1 (6 bases). V lost 5 bases and J lost 3, with 10 bases in between. The CDR3 spans 12 residues. Germline assignment: CDR1 GTSNPN and CDR2 SVGIG (reference sequence). CDR3 bases: TGTGCCTGGGAGGACAGATACTATGGCTACACCTTC. It is translated as CAWEDRYYGYTF. The variable domain in full, with the rest retrieved from reference TRBV30 and TRBJ1-2, is SQTIHQWPATLVQPVGSPLSLECTVEGTSNPNLYWYRQAAGRGLQLLFYSVGIGQISSEVPQNLSASRPQDRQFILSSKKLLLSDSGFYLCAWEDRYYGYTFGSGTRLTVV.

The CDR3 protein is CASSFVFRTEAFF. The CDR3 DNA sequence: TGTGCCAGCAGCTTCGTCTTTCGCACTGAAGCTTTCTTT. The chain joins TRBV7-9 to TRBJ1-1; D is unclear. Deletions cut 3 bases from V and 4 bases from J, with 9 bases between. Germline CDR1 reads SEHNR; CDR2 reads FQNEAQ (reference sequence). The CDR3 consists of 13 residues.

The chain uses TRBV7-9 and TRBJ2-3; D is perhaps TRBD1 (5 bases). Trimming pared 1 base from V and 6 bases from J, leaving 17 bases between. The germline V gene has CDR1 SEHNR and CDR2 FQNEAQ (reference sequence). CDR3 length equals 16 residues. The CDR3 region is CASSLGPGRSQDTQYF. In nucleotides, the CDR3 is TGTGCCAGCAGCTTAGGGCCAGGGCGTTCTCAGGATACGCAGTATTTT.

The V call is TRBV5-5, the J call TRBJ2-1, with 13 bases that match TRBD2. V was pared by 2 bases and J by 6 bases, with 5 bases of the junction left unmatched. The CDR3 loop spans 16 amino acids. Germline V gene sequence: CDR1 SGHKS, CDR2 YYEKEE (reference sequence). The CDR3 DNA reads TGTGCCAGCAGCTTAACTAGCGGGAGGGTAGTCAATGAGCAGTTCTTC. Amino acids: CASSLTSGRVVNEQFF. Full variable domain (remainder filled in from reference TRBV5-5 and TRBJ2-1): DAGVTQSPTHLIKTRGQQVTLRCSPISGHKSVSWYQQVLGQGPQFIFQYYEKEERGRGNFPDRFSARQFPNYSSELNVNALLLGDSALYLCASSLTSGRVVNEQFFGPGTRLTVL.

This chain links TRBV7-2 with TRBJ2-6; D may be TRBD2 (6 bases). Looked up from germline, CDR1 is SGHTA and CDR2 is FQGNSA. The CDR3 is 17 amino acids. Trimming left V 5 bases short and J 2 bases short, with 16 bases between. The CDR3 DNA reads as TGTGCCAGCAGCCATACAATTGGGACTGCTGGGGCCAACGTCCTGACTTTC. Its translation is CASSHTIGTAGANVLTF.

V usage is TRBV5-1 and J usage is TRBJ2-2; the match to TRBD2 covers 8 bases. J lost 1 base, V lost 3 bases, and 2 bases had no gene match. Germline CDR1 reads SGHRS; CDR2 reads YFSETQ. CDR3 length equals 15 residues. The CDR3 region has the DNA TGCGCCAGCAGCTCGACTAGCGTGAACACCGGGGAGCTGTTTTTT. It codes for CASSSTSVNTGELFF.

This clone was detected once. The chain couples TRBV7-2 to TRBJ2-7, with TRBD1 matching over 9 bases. The CDR3 contains 13 residues. V shed 2 bases and J 7 bases; nucleotides not matched to a gene: 3. Germline CDR1 and CDR2: SGHTA and FQGNSA. Written as DNA, the CDR3 is TGTGCCAGCAGCTTAAACAGGGGGCGGGAGCAGTACTTC. As protein: CASSLNRGREQYF.

The chain recombines TRBV19 with TRBJ1-1, with D perhaps TRBD1 (5 bases). Trimming pared 5 bases from V and 4 bases from J, leaving 11 bases between. The CDR3 has 13 residues. Germline values: CDR1 LNHDA, CDR2 SQIVND (reference sequence). DNA for the CDR3: TGTGCCAGTAGTCTTAAGGGGCGCACTGAAGCTTTCTTT. It specifies CASSLKGRTEAFF.

The genes are TRBV30 and TRBJ2-5; 8 nucleotides align to TRBD1. The V segment lost 0 bases and the J segment 3 bases; nucleotides outside the gene matches: 9. The CDR3 totals 16 residues. Per the germline V gene, CDR1 is GTSNPN and CDR2 is SVGIG (reference sequence). The CDR3 region has the DNA TGTGCCTGGAGTGTCGGGCAGGGGGCTTTGAAAGAGACCCAGTACTTC. Its protein product is CAWSVGQGALKETQYF.

The chain couples TRBV6-4 to TRBJ1-1, with a weak D call TRBD1 (6 bases). The CDR3 length is 18 residues. V lost 7 bases to trimming and J lost 5 bases, with 29 bases between them. Germline CDR1 MRHNA, CDR2 SNTAGT. The CDR3 reads CASTLRRRDIILCTEAFF. The DNA for the CDR3 is TGTGCCAGCACCCTACGGCGCCGGGACATTATTCTGTGTACTGAAGCTTTCTTT.

V is TRBV10-3 and J is TRBJ2-7; D is perhaps TRBD1 (5 bases). This CDR3 is built from 13 residues. Trimming took off 6 bases at V and 4 bases at J, with 13 bases between the two ends. CDR1 is ENHRY and CDR2 is SYGVKD in the germline V gene. CDR3 protein: CAIRDTPSYEQYF. CDR3 nucleotide sequence: TGTGCCATCAGGGACACACCAAGTTACGAGCAGTACTTC.

This rearrangement joins TRBV7-9 to TRBJ2-1; 8 nucleotides match TRBD2. Looked up from germline, CDR1 is SEHNR and CDR2 is FQNEAQ (reference sequence). V lost 2 bases to trimming and J lost 5 bases; unmatched junction nucleotides: 2. The CDR3 consists of 14 residues. The chain's CDR3 is CASSLRGLDNEQFF. For the CDR3, the DNA is TGTGCCAGCAGCTTACGGGGACTAGACAATGAGCAGTTCTTC.

This chain uses TRBV6-1 with TRBJ2-7; D perhaps matches TRBD2 (7 bases). Looked up from germline, CDR1 is MNHNS and CDR2 is SASEGT. CDR3 length: 11 residues. CDR3 in amino acids: CATAGHYEQYF. DNA of the CDR3: TGTGCTACAGCGGGACACTACGAGCAGTACTTC.